This is a list of T cell receptor beta chains from one sample in a study of radiation and T cells in renal cell carcinoma. TCRdb keeps only in-frame clones here, not all; method: immunoSEQ multiplex PCR. In the table there are around 140,000 clones, about 87% of which are singletons. Source: blood, taken from a patient whose treatment included radiotherapy and nephrectomy. The receptors derive from a woman in her 70s with renal cell carcinoma. The CDR3 runs from the conserved cysteine through the conserved F or W. Each record gives: D gene, clone size, J gene, V gene, CDR3 DNA, CDR3 protein. D genes are given only for firm matches. Some rows have no size entry. The others give once, few or many, or a class for an expanded clone.

d_call: -; clone_size: -; j_call: TRBJ2-1; v_call: TRBV7-9; cdr3_nt: TGTGCCAGCAGCTTAGAGGGGTCTCCGACGAGCTCCTACAATGAGCAGTTCTTC; cdr3_aa: CASSLEGSPTSSYNEQFF
d_call: TRBD1; clone_size: -; j_call: TRBJ1-4; v_call: TRBV29-1; cdr3_nt: TGCAGCGTCGCCGGGACAGGGGATGAAAAACTGTTTTTT; cdr3_aa: CSVAGTGDEKLFF
d_call: TRBD1; clone_size: once; j_call: TRBJ1-6; v_call: TRBV18; cdr3_nt: TGTGCCAGCTCGGAGCAAGACAGGGGCGTTTCACCCCTCCACTTT; cdr3_aa: CASSEQDRGVSPLHF
d_call: TRBD1; clone_size: once; j_call: TRBJ2-2; v_call: TRBV9; cdr3_nt: TGTGCCAGCAGCGCAATCACAGGGGCGGGTATGATGTTTTTT; cdr3_aa: CASSAITGAGMMFF
d_call: TRBD1; clone_size: -; j_call: TRBJ1-4; v_call: TRBV9; cdr3_nt: TGTGCCAGCAGCCTAGGAGACAGGGGGACTAATGAAAAACTGTTTTTT; cdr3_aa: CASSLGDRGTNEKLFF
d_call: -; clone_size: few; j_call: TRBJ2-7; v_call: TRBV19; cdr3_nt: TGTGCCAGTATGGCAGGACTGAGAGACGAGCAGTACTTC; cdr3_aa: CASMAGLRDEQYF
d_call: -; clone_size: -; j_call: TRBJ2-2; v_call: TRBV7-2; cdr3_nt: TGTGCCAGCAGCCCGGCTGGGTCGTGGGGAACCCGGGAGCTGTTTTTT; cdr3_aa: CASSPAGSWGTRELFF
d_call: TRBD2; clone_size: -; j_call: TRBJ2-5; v_call: TRBV7-9; cdr3_nt: TGTGCCAGCAGCTTAGGTCCTCCGGCGGGGGGCCGGGAGACCCAGTACTTC; cdr3_aa: CASSLGPPAGGRETQYF
d_call: -; clone_size: -; j_call: TRBJ2-7; v_call: TRBV5-5; cdr3_nt: TGTGCCAGCAGCTTTCCGACAGCGAGCGAGCAGTACTTC; cdr3_aa: CASSFPTASEQYF
d_call: TRBD1; clone_size: -; j_call: TRBJ2-7; v_call: TRBV30; cdr3_nt: TGTGCCTGGAGTGCACGACAGGGCAAGGAGCAGTACTTC; cdr3_aa: CAWSARQGKEQYF
d_call: -; clone_size: -; j_call: TRBJ1-1; v_call: TRBV20-1; cdr3_nt: TGCAGTGCTATCAGGACCACTGAAGCTTTCTTT; cdr3_aa: CSAIRTTEAFF
d_call: TRBD1; clone_size: once; j_call: TRBJ1-2; v_call: TRBV19; cdr3_nt: TGTGCCAGTAGTGAGGACAGGTGGGACCTTTATGGCTACACCTTC; cdr3_aa: CASSEDRWDLYGYTF
d_call: TRBD1; clone_size: few; j_call: TRBJ1-1; v_call: TRBV6-4; cdr3_nt: TGTGCCAGCACGATTCTCGGGACAGGTAAGGAAGCTTTCTTT; cdr3_aa: CASTILGTGKEAFF
d_call: TRBD1; clone_size: -; j_call: TRBJ1-2; v_call: TRBV4-1; cdr3_nt: TGCGCCAGCAGCCAAGCCCCGGGACAGCCTAACTATGGCTACACCTTC; cdr3_aa: CASSQAPGQPNYGYTF
d_call: TRBD2; clone_size: -; j_call: TRBJ2-5; v_call: TRBV5-1; cdr3_nt: TGCGCCAGCAGTCCCTTGACCAGCGGGGGGAAGACCCAGTACTTC; cdr3_aa: CASSPLTSGGKTQYF
d_call: TRBD2; clone_size: -; j_call: TRBJ2-1; v_call: TRBV29-1; cdr3_nt: TGCAGCGTCCTTTCTCTAGCGGGGGGCTACAATGAGCAGTTCTTC; cdr3_aa: CSVLSLAGGYNEQFF
d_call: TRBD1; clone_size: -; j_call: TRBJ1-1; v_call: TRBV5-1; cdr3_nt: TGCGCCAGCAGCTTGGCCGCCAGGGGGATGACTGAAGCTTTCTTT; cdr3_aa: CASSLAARGMTEAFF
d_call: TRBD2; clone_size: -; j_call: TRBJ2-7; v_call: TRBV5-4; cdr3_nt: TGTGCCAGCAGCTGGACCCCGGGACTAACCTACGAGCAGTACTTC; cdr3_aa: CASSWTPGLTYEQYF
d_call: -; clone_size: -; j_call: TRBJ1-1; v_call: TRBV11-1; cdr3_nt: TGTGCCAGCAGCTTATACAGATCTGAAGCTTTCTTT; cdr3_aa: CASSLYRSEAFF
d_call: -; clone_size: -; j_call: TRBJ1-1; v_call: TRBV9; cdr3_nt: TGTGCCAGCAGCGTAGGTCCGAACACTGAAGCTTTCTTT; cdr3_aa: CASSVGPNTEAFF
d_call: -; clone_size: -; j_call: TRBJ2-1; v_call: TRBV9; cdr3_nt: TGTGCCAGCAGCGTAGGACCAGAGCAATACAATGAGCAGTTCTTC; cdr3_aa: CASSVGPEQYNEQFF
d_call: -; clone_size: once; j_call: TRBJ2-1; v_call: TRBV5-1; cdr3_nt: TGCGCCAGCGGAAGTTCCCTAGGGGGGAATTACAATGAGCAGTTCTTC; cdr3_aa: CASGSSLGGNYNEQFF
d_call: TRBD1; clone_size: -; j_call: TRBJ1-4; v_call: TRBV2; cdr3_nt: TGTGCCAGCGGACAGGGGGAGGAGGAAAAACTGTTTTTT; cdr3_aa: CASGQGEEEKLFF
d_call: TRBD1; clone_size: -; j_call: TRBJ1-1; v_call: TRBV29-1; cdr3_nt: TGCAGCGTCTGGGGACAGATGAACACTGAAGCTTTCTTT; cdr3_aa: CSVWGQMNTEAFF
d_call: TRBD2; clone_size: -; j_call: TRBJ2-3; v_call: TRBV5-1; cdr3_nt: TGCGCCAGCAGCCCAGCGGGGTTGACTAGCACAGATACGCAGTATTTT; cdr3_aa: CASSPAGLTSTDTQYF
d_call: TRBD1; clone_size: -; j_call: TRBJ1-4; v_call: TRBV2; cdr3_nt: TGTGCCAGCAGGAAGGACAGGGGGGGAGAAAAACTGTTTTTT; cdr3_aa: CASRKDRGGEKLFF
d_call: -; clone_size: -; j_call: TRBJ2-5; v_call: TRBV15; cdr3_nt: TGTGCCACCAGCAGAGCCAGGGACCAACAAGAGACCCAGTACTTC; cdr3_aa: CATSRARDQQETQYF
d_call: -; clone_size: -; j_call: TRBJ1-2; v_call: TRBV28; cdr3_nt: TGTGCCAGCAGTTTACCACGTAACTATGGCTACACCTTC; cdr3_aa: CASSLPRNYGYTF
d_call: -; clone_size: -; j_call: TRBJ2-7; v_call: TRBV4-1; cdr3_nt: TGCGCCAGCAGCCAAGGCTTGACTACAACCTACGAGCAGTACTTC; cdr3_aa: CASSQGLTTTYEQYF
d_call: -; clone_size: -; j_call: TRBJ2-3; v_call: TRBV11-1; cdr3_nt: TGTGCCAGCAGCTCCCTCATCACAGATACGCAGTATTTT; cdr3_aa: CASSSLITDTQYF
d_call: TRBD1; clone_size: -; j_call: TRBJ1-1; v_call: TRBV5-6; cdr3_nt: TGTGCCAGCAGCTCCCTGGACAGGGGGAACACTGAAGCTTTCTTT; cdr3_aa: CASSSLDRGNTEAFF
d_call: TRBD2; clone_size: -; j_call: TRBJ2-1; v_call: TRBV4-2; cdr3_nt: TGTGCCAGCAGCCAAGGTTTCACGGGACTAGCTGAAGAAAACTCCAATGAGCAGTTCTTC; cdr3_aa: CASSQGFTGLAEENSNEQFF
d_call: -; clone_size: -; j_call: TRBJ1-5; v_call: TRBV9; cdr3_nt: TGTGCCAGCAGCGTAGACGAGGGGCAGCCCCAGCATTTT; cdr3_aa: CASSVDEGQPQHF
d_call: -; clone_size: -; j_call: TRBJ1-5; v_call: TRBV6-5; cdr3_nt: TGTGCCAGCAGTTCCGGGAGCGATCAGCCCCAGCATTTT; cdr3_aa: CASSSGSDQPQHF
d_call: TRBD2; clone_size: -; j_call: TRBJ2-5; v_call: TRBV11-2; cdr3_nt: TGTGCCAGCAGCCCCGGGACTAGCTTGTCTGAGACCCAGTACTTC; cdr3_aa: CASSPGTSLSETQYF
d_call: -; clone_size: -; j_call: TRBJ1-3; v_call: TRBV7-2; cdr3_nt: TGTGCCAGCAGCTTCGAGGCTGGAAACACCATATATTTT; cdr3_aa: CASSFEAGNTIYF
d_call: -; clone_size: -; j_call: TRBJ2-7; v_call: TRBV6-6; cdr3_nt: TGTGCCAGCACCCGGGTGACAGTAGGCGGGGCCTACGAGCAGTACTTC; cdr3_aa: CASTRVTVGGAYEQYF
d_call: TRBD1; clone_size: -; j_call: TRBJ2-2; v_call: TRBV7-8; cdr3_nt: TGTGCCAGCAGCTCCCGACAGGGGAACACCGGGGAGCTGTTTTTT; cdr3_aa: CASSSRQGNTGELFF
d_call: -; clone_size: -; j_call: TRBJ1-2; v_call: TRBV15; cdr3_nt: TGTGCCACCAGCAGGGGTCGTCAACCTAGCGGCTACACCTTC; cdr3_aa: CATSRGRQPSGYTF
d_call: -; clone_size: -; j_call: TRBJ1-5; v_call: TRBV28; cdr3_nt: TGTGCCAGCAGTTTGTCGTGGGGGGACAATCAGCCCCAGCATTTT; cdr3_aa: CASSLSWGDNQPQHF
d_call: -; clone_size: -; j_call: TRBJ1-3; v_call: TRBV18; cdr3_nt: TGTGCCAGCTCACCGCAACTTATCAGCGCGGGAAACACCATATATTTT; cdr3_aa: CASSPQLISAGNTIYF
d_call: TRBD2; clone_size: -; j_call: TRBJ2-7; v_call: TRBV19; cdr3_nt: TGTGCCAGTAGCCCTGCGGGGGGCTACGAGCAGTACTTC; cdr3_aa: CASSPAGGYEQYF
d_call: -; clone_size: few; j_call: TRBJ2-7; v_call: TRBV5-4; cdr3_nt: TGTGCCAGCAGCTTGGTAGGCAGTTCCTACGAGCAGTACTTC; cdr3_aa: CASSLVGSSYEQYF